This T cell receptor beta chain stems from a study of human T cells and chemical hapten exposure. The CDR3 covers 15 residues. Per germline, CDR1 DFQATT and CDR2 SNEGSKA (reference sequence). J was trimmed by 4 bases and V by 0 bases; bases with no gene match: 6. Noted time point: patch test 1, 2 weeks after DPC sensitization. The treatment is: therapeutic diphenylcyclopropenone sensitization with weekly scalp DPC. Unique molecular identifiers were attached to individual cDNA molecules within the library. Source study methods: Between 23,224 and 690,600 TCRs appeared in each sample, and the median stood at roughly 100,000. A single record per CDR3 protein comes from TCRdb applying MiXCR to the RACE reads. TCRdb's processing, not the authors' own work, is the source of the V and J calls. The table lists approximately 73,000 distinct CDR3 sequences, 10% of them singletons, with about 1.5% in the top ten.

This clonotype has more than one count but fewer than ten. The rearrangement joins TRBV20-1 to TRBJ1-5; 7 bases align to TRBD1. The source material was whole blood, sampled in connection with sensitization to the hapten diphenylcyclopropenone (DPC). The clonotype comes from a woman aged 45-65 years with alopecia areata. Some clones in this sample may be carry-over from other donors' samples. In DNA form, the CDR3 reads TGCAGTGCTAGAGAGGGAGGGGGCTGGAATCAGCCCCAGCATTTT. This codes for CSAREGGGWNQPQHF.